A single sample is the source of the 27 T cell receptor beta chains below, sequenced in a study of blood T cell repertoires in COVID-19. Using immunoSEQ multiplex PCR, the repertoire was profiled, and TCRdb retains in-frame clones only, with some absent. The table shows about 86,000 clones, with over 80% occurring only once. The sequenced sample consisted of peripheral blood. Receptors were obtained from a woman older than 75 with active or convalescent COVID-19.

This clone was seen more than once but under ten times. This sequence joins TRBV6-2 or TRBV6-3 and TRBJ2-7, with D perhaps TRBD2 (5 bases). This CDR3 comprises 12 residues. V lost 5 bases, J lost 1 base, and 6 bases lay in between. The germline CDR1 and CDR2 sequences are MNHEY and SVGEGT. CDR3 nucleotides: TGTGCCAGCAGTCGAGGGTCCTACGAGCAGTACTTC. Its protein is CASSRGSYEQYF.

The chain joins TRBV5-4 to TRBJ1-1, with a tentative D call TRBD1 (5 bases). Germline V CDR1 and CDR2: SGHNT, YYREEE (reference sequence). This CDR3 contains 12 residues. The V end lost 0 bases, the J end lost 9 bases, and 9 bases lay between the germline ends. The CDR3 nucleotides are TGTGCCAGCAGCTTGGTGTCAGGGAAAGCTTTCTTT. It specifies CASSLVSGKAFF.

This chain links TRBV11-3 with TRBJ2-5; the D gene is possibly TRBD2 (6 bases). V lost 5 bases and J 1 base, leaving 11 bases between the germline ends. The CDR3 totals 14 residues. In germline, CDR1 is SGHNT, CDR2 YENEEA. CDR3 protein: CASSNRDFQETQYF. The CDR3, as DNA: TGTGCCAGCAGCAACCGGGACTTCCAAGAGACCCAGTACTTC.

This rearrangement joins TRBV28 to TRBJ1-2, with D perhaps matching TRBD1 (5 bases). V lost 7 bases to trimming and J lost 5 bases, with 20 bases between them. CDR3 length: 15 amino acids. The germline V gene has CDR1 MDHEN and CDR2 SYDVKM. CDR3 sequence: CASNRRGETRYGYTF. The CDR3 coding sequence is TGTGCCAGCAACCGACGGGGGGAGACGAGGTATGGCTACACCTTC.

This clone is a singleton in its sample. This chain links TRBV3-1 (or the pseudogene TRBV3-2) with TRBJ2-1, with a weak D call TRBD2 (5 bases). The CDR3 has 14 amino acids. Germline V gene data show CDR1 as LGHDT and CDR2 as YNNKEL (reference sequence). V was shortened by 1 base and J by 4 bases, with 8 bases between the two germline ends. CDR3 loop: CASSQAGIYNEQFF. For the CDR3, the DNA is TGTGCCAGCAGCCAAGCGGGAATTTACAATGAGCAGTTCTTC.

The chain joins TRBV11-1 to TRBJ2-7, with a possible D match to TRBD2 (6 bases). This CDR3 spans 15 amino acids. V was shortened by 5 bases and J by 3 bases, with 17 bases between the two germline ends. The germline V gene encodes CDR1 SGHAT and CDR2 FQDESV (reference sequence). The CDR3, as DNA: TGTGCCAGCAGCCCAAGTTTGCGGGACGACTACGAGCAGTACTTC. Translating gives CASSPSLRDDYEQYF.

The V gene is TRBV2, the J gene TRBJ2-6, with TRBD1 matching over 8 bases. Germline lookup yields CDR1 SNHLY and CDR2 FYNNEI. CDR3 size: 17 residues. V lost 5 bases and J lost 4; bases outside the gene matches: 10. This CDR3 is CASSYDRGGAGANVLTF. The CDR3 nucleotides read TGTGCCAGCAGTTACGACAGGGGAGGAGCGGGGGCCAACGTCCTGACTTTC.

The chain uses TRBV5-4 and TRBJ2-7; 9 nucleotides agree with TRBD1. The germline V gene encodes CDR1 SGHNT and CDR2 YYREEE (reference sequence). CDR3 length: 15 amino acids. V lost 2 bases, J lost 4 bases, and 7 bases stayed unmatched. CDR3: CASSFGQGSGYEQYF. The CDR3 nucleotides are TGTGCCAGCAGCTTTGGACAGGGGTCAGGGTACGAGCAGTACTTC.

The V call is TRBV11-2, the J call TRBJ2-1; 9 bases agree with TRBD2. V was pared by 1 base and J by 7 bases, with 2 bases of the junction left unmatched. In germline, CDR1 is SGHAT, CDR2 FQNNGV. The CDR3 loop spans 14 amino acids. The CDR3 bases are TGTGCCAGCAGCTTAGGCGGGAGGGGGAATGAGCAGTTCTTC. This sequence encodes CASSLGGRGNEQFF.

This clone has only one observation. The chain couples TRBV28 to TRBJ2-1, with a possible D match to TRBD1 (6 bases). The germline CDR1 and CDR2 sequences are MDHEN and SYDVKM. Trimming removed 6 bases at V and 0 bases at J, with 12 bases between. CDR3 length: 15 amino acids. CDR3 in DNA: TGTGCCAGCAGCCCCGGGACACCCTCCTACAATGAGCAGTTCTTC. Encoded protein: CASSPGTPSYNEQFF.

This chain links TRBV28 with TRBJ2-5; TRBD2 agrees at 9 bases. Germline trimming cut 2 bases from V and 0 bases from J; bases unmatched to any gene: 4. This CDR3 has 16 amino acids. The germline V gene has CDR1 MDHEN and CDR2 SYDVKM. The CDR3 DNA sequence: TGTGCCAGCAGTTTAGGGCTAGCGGGGAACCAAGAGACCCAGTACTTC. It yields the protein CASSLGLAGNQETQYF. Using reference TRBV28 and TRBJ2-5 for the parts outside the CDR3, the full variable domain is DVKVTQSSRYLVKRTGEKVFLECVQDMDHENMFWYRQDPGLGLRLIYFSYDVKMKEKGDIPEGYSVSREKKERFSLILESASTNQTSMYLCASSLGLAGNQETQYFGPGTRLLVL.

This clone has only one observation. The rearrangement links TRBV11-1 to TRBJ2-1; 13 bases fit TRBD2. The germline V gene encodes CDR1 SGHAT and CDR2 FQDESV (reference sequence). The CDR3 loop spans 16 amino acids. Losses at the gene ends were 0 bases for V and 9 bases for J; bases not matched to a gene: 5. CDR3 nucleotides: TGTGCCAGCAGCTTAGCTGGGACTAGCGGGGCCCGTGAGCAGTTCTTC. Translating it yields CASSLAGTSGAREQFF.

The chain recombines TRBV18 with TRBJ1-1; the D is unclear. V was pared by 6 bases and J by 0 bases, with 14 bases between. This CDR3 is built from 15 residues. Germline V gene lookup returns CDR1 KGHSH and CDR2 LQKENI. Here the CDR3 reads CASSPTSFMNTEAFF. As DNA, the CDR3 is TGTGCCAGCTCCCCGACAAGTTTTATGAACACTGAAGCTTTCTTT.

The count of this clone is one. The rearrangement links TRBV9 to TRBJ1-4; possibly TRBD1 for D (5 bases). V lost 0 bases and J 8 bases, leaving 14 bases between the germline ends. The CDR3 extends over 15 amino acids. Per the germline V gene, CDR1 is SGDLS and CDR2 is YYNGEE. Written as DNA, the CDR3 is TGTGCCAGCAGCGTAGTGGGGGGTGGCAACGAAAAACTGTTTTTT. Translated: CASSVVGGGNEKLFF. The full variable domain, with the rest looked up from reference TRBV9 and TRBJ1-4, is DSGVTQTPKHLITATGQRVTLRCSPRSGDLSVYWYQQSLDQGLQFLIQYYNGEERAKGNILERFSAQQFPDLHSELNLSSLELGDSALYFCASSVVGGGNEKLFFGSGTQLSVL.

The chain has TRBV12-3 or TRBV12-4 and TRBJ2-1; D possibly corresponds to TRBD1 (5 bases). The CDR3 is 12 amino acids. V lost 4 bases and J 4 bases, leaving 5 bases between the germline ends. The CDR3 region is CASSYRYNEQFF. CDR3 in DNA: TGTGCCAGCAGTTACAGGTACAATGAGCAGTTCTTC.

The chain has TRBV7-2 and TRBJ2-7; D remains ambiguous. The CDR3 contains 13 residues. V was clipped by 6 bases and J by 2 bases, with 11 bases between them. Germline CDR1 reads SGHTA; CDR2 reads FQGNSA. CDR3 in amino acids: CASSFYSAYEQYF. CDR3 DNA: TGTGCCAGCAGTTTTTACTCGGCCTACGAGCAGTACTTC.

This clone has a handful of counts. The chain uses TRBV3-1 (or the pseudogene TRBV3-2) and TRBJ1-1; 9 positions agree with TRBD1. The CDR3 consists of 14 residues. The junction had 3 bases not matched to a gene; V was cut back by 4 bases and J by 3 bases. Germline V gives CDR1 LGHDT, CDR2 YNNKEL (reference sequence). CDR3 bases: TGTGCCAGCAGCCGCCGGGACAGGGACACTGAAGCTTTCTTT. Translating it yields CASSRRDRDTEAFF.

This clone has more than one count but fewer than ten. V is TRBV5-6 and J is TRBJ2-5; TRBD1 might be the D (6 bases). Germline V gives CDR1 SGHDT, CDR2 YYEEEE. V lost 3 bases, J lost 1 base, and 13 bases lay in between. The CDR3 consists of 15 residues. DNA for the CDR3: TGTGCCAGCAGCTCAGGGGCCCTATTCCAAGAGACCCAGTACTTC. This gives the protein CASSSGALFQETQYF.

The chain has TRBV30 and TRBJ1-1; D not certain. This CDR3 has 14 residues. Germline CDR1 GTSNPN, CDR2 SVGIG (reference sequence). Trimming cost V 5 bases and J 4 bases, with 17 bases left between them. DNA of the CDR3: TGTGCCTGGCTGCGGGCGGGGTGGAGCACTGAAGCTTTCTTT. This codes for CAWLRAGWSTEAFF.

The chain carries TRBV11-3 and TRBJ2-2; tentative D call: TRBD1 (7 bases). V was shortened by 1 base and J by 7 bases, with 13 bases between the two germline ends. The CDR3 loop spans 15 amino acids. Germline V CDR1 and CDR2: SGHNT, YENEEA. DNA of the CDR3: TGTGCCAGCAGCTTAGCCACAGGGGACTTCGGGGAGCTGTTTTTT. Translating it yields CASSLATGDFGELFF.

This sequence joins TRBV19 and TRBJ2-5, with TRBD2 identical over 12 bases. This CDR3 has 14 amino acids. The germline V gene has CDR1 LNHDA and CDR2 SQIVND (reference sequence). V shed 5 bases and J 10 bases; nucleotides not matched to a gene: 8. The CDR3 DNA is TGTGCCAGTAGTGACGCCACTAGCGGGGGGCGCCAGTACTTC. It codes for CASSDATSGGRQYF.

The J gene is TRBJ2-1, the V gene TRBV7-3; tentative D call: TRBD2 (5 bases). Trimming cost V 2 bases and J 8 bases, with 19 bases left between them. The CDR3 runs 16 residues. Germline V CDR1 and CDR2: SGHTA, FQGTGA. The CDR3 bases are TGTGCCAGCAGCTTAGGCCCGGCGGGCGACGGATATGAGCAGTTCTTC. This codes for CASSLGPAGDGYEQFF.

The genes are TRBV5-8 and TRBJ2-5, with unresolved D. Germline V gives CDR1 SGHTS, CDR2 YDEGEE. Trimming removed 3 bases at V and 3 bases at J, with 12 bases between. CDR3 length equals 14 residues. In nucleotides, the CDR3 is TGTGCCAGCAGCTCCCCGATTACTAAAGAGACCCAGTACTTC. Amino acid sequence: CASSSPITKETQYF.

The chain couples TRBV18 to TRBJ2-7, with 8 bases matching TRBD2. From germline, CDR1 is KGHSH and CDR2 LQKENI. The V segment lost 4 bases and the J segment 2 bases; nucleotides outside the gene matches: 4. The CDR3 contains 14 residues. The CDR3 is CASSLSGGAYEQYF. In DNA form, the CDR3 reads TGTGCCAGCTCACTTTCGGGGGGGGCCTACGAGCAGTACTTC.

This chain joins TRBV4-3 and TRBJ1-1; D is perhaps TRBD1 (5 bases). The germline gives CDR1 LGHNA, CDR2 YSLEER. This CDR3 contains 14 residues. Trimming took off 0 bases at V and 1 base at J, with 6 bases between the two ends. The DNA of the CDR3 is TGCGCCAGCAGCCAAGAAACAGGGAACACTGAAGCTTTCTTT. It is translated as CASSQETGNTEAFF.

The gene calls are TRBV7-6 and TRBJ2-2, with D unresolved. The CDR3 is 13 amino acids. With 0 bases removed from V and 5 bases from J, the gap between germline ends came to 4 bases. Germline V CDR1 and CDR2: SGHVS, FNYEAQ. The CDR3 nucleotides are TGTGCCAGCAGCTTAGCATCTACCGGGGAGCTGTTTTTT. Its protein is CASSLASTGELFF.

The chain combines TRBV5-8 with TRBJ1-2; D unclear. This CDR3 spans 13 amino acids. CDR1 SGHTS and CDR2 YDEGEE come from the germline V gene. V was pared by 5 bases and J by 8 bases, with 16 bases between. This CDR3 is CASRGEVLRGYTF. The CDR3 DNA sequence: TGTGCCAGCAGAGGAGAAGTACTTCGAGGCTACACCTTC.